The 15 T cell receptor beta chains listed next were all sequenced from one sample in a study of T cell changes during pregnancy in multiple sclerosis. Profiled with immunoSEQ multiplex PCR; TCRdb holds only in-frame clones, not every one. The sample shows roughly 87,000 clones, just over 90% of them seen only once. The sequencing used peripheral blood, collected in the third trimester of pregnancy. The source of these receptors is a female donor in good health, enrolled as a control in a pregnancy study.

This clone was found once. The chain is built from TRBV18 and TRBJ1-4, with D unresolved. This CDR3 comprises 16 residues. V lost 6 bases to trimming and J lost 0 bases, with 14 bases between them. Germline V gene sequence: CDR1 KGHSH, CDR2 LQKENI. The CDR3 coding sequence is TGTGCCAGCTCGCTAAAGATGACAACAACTAATGAAAAACTGTTTTTT. Protein: CASSLKMTTTNEKLFF.

The chain is built from TRBV25-1 and TRBJ2-1; D not resolved. Germline CDR1 and CDR2: MGHDK and SYGVNS. The CDR3 length is 16 residues. The germline V and J ends were trimmed by 4 bases and 5 bases, with 18 bases remaining between them. CDR3 sequence (DNA): TGTGCCAGCAGTGCCCACGACTTTGTGCCTGACAATGAGCAGTTCTTC. Its protein product is CASSAHDFVPDNEQFF.

The chain combines TRBV6-5 with TRBJ2-3; 9 bases match TRBD2. This CDR3 has 16 residues. With V trimmed by 0 bases and J by 4 bases, 5 bases remained unmatched. Per germline, CDR1 MNHEY and CDR2 SVGAGI. This chain's CDR3 is CASSYSGLAGSDTQYF. The CDR3 bases are TGTGCCAGCAGTTACTCGGGGCTAGCGGGGTCAGATACGCAGTATTTT.

The chain joins TRBV9 to TRBJ2-2, with 8 positions matching TRBD2. Germline V gene lookup returns CDR1 SGDLS and CDR2 YYNGEE. The V segment lost 0 bases and the J segment 2 bases; nucleotides outside the gene matches: 6. This CDR3 is built from 17 residues. CDR3 protein: CASSVGGAGVNTGELFF. CDR3 DNA: TGTGCCAGCAGCGTAGGGGGAGCGGGAGTTAACACCGGGGAGCTGTTTTTT.

The chain joins TRBV27 to TRBJ2-7, with TRBD1 identical over 7 bases. J lost 0 bases, V lost 7 bases, and 3 bases had no gene match. Germline-derived CDR1 and CDR2 are MNHEY and SMNVEV (reference sequence). The CDR3 is 13 amino acids. CDR3: CASMGQNSYEQYF. The DNA for the CDR3 is TGTGCCAGCATGGGACAGAACTCCTACGAGCAGTACTTC.

The chain couples TRBV28 to TRBJ1-1; no clear D. This CDR3 is 13 amino acids long. Germline CDR1 and CDR2: MDHEN and SYDVKM. V was cut by 5 bases and J by 4 bases, with 11 bases left in between. The CDR3 DNA reads as TGTGCCAGCAGTCTTTTTGAGGGCACTGAAGCTTTCTTT. Its protein product is CASSLFEGTEAFF.

The chain has TRBV29-1 and TRBJ2-7, with D maybe TRBD1 (5 bases). CDR1 SQVTM and CDR2 ANQGSEA come from the germline V gene. Trimming removed 5 bases from V and 2 bases from J, with 16 bases in between. This CDR3 has 14 amino acids. The CDR3 loop is CSVKSTEIPYEQYF. DNA of the CDR3: TGCAGCGTTAAATCGACAGAGATCCCCTACGAGCAGTACTTC.

This chain uses TRBV28 with TRBJ2-1; TRBD2 might be the D (5 bases). The CDR3 is 11 residues long. Germline V gene data show CDR1 as MDHEN and CDR2 as SYDVKM. The V gene lost 8 bases and the J gene lost 15 bases, with 17 bases spanning the gap. CDR3 bases: TGTGCCAGCTCTTTAGTGGGAGTGGTGTTCTTC. It translates to CASSLVGVVFF.

The chain carries TRBV27 and TRBJ2-7, with TRBD1 identical over 8 bases. The germline V gene encodes CDR1 MNHEY and CDR2 SMNVEV (reference sequence). The V and J ends lost 6 bases and 6 bases, in that order; junction bases with no gene match: 4. This CDR3 has 12 residues. The CDR3, as DNA: TGTGCCAGCAGACCTACAGGGGGCGAGCAGTACTTC. Its translation is CASRPTGGEQYF.

J is TRBJ2-7 and V is TRBV4-2; 8 bases match TRBD2. The CDR3 length is 14 residues. Germline V gene sequence: CDR1 LGHNA, CDR2 YNFKEQ. V lost 4 bases, J lost 0 bases, and 2 bases stayed unmatched. CDR3 nucleotide sequence: TGTGCCAGCAGCCCCAGCGGGAGCTCCTACGAGCAGTACTTC. Residues: CASSPSGSSYEQYF.

The gene calls are TRBV11-3 and TRBJ2-7, with no clear D. Trimming removed 2 bases at V and 1 base at J, with 12 bases between. Germline CDR1 and CDR2: SGHNT and YENEEA. CDR3 length: 15 amino acids. CDR3 protein: CASSLNSGPSYEQYF. CDR3 sequence (DNA): TGTGCCAGCAGCTTAAACTCTGGGCCATCCTACGAGCAGTACTTC. Full variable domain (missing parts from reference TRBV11-3 and TRBJ2-7): EAGVVQSPRYKIIEKKQPVAFWCNPISGHNTLYWYLQNLGQGPELLIRYENEEAVDDSQLPKDRFSAERLKGVDSTLKIQPAELGDSAVYLCASSLNSGPSYEQYFGPGTRLTVT.

This sequence joins TRBV10-3 and TRBJ2-7, with 7 positions matching TRBD1. This CDR3 has 13 residues. V dropped 3 bases and J dropped 7; count of bases not matched to a gene: 6. From germline, CDR1 is ENHRY and CDR2 SYGVKD. The CDR3 reads CAISEGQVLEQYF. Written as DNA, the CDR3 is TGTGCCATCAGTGAAGGACAGGTCCTTGAGCAGTACTTC.

The rearrangement uses TRBV19 and TRBJ2-1, with 7 bases lining up with TRBD1. In germline, CDR1 is LNHDA, CDR2 SQIVND (reference sequence). This CDR3 contains 16 residues. V lost 6 bases, J lost 0 bases, and 8 bases stayed unmatched. Written as DNA, the CDR3 is TGTGCCAGTAGCCTAAGGGACAGTAGCTCCTACAATGAGCAGTTCTTC. Translation: CASSLRDSSSYNEQFF.

This chain connects TRBV27 to TRBJ2-4; TRBD2 aligns across 7 bases. The CDR3 consists of 16 residues. Germline V lookup: CDR1 MNHEY, CDR2 SMNVEV (reference sequence). V trimming: 5 bases; J trimming: 5 bases; junction bases outside the gene matches: 12. The CDR3 sequence is CASSRMGLAGENIQYF. The CDR3 region has the DNA TGTGCCAGCAGTAGAATGGGCTTAGCGGGTGAAAACATTCAGTACTTC.

The chain joins TRBV5-1 to TRBJ1-2; TRBD1 aligns across 10 bases. Germline values: CDR1 SGHRS, CDR2 YFSETQ. CDR3 length equals 16 residues. J was trimmed by 0 bases and V by 0 bases; bases with no gene match: 2. CDR3 protein: CASSLGGQGTNYGYTF. The CDR3 nucleotides read TGCGCCAGCAGCTTGGGGGGACAGGGGACTAACTATGGCTACACCTTC.